The 11 T cell receptor beta chains given below trace back to one sample, sequenced in a study of T cell responses to AZD1222 COVID-19 vaccine. Only in-frame clones appear in the TCRdb table, and some are missing; sequencing was by immunoSEQ multiplex PCR. The data contain about 100,000 clones, 85% to 90% of them seen just once; the ten biggest clones take up roughly 3%. This material consisted of peripheral blood, taken on day 0 of AZD1222 vaccination. The receptors originated from an adult in good health.

The chain couples TRBV19 to TRBJ1-2, with D possibly being TRBD1 (5 bases). Between the trimmed V and J ends, which lost 7 bases and 4 bases, there was a span of 16 bases. The CDR3 sequence is 14 residues long. The V gene's germline CDR1 is LNHDA and CDR2 SQIVND (reference sequence). CDR3 region: CASNQQAPSYGYTF. The CDR3 DNA is TGTGCCAGTAATCAACAGGCTCCCTCCTATGGCTACACCTTC.

This clone was observed a single time. This chain joins TRBV7-2 and TRBJ2-3; tentatively, D is TRBD2 (6 bases). The CDR3 loop spans 15 amino acids. Germline assignment: CDR1 SGHTA and CDR2 FQGNSA. Trimming took off 3 bases at V and 4 bases at J, with 14 bases between the two ends. In nucleotides, the CDR3 is TGTGCCAGCAGCTTTAACGGGGGATCATCAGATACGCAGTATTTT. Residues: CASSFNGGSSDTQYF. Full variable domain (outside the CDR3, taken from reference TRBV7-2 and TRBJ2-3): GAGVSQSPSNKVTEKGKDVELRCDPISGHTALYWYRQSLGQGLEFLIYFQGNSAPDKSGLPSDRFSAERTGGSVSTLTIQRTQQEDSAVYLCASSFNGGSSDTQYFGPGTRLTVL.

The chain combines TRBV19 with TRBJ2-3; D not certain. This CDR3 has 15 residues. Germline CDR1 reads LNHDA; CDR2 reads SQIVND (reference sequence). The V and J ends lost 5 bases and 6 bases respectively, with 18 bases between them. The CDR3 region has the DNA TGTGCCAGTAGTGGTCGGGCCTCCGGGCGGGATACGCAGTATTTT. Translating gives CASSGRASGRDTQYF.

The chain couples TRBV28 to TRBJ1-6; a possible D gene is TRBD1 (5 bases). This CDR3 region has 14 residues. The V end was cut by 6 bases, the J end by 6 bases, with 12 bases between. Germline CDR1 is MDHEN and CDR2 is SYDVKM. CDR3 nucleotide sequence: TGTGCCAGCAGCCCCAGACAGAGTAATTCACCCCTCCACTTT. It yields the protein CASSPRQSNSPLHF.

This clone appeared once. The rearrangement joins TRBV18 to TRBJ1-1, with D unresolved. The CDR3 contains 15 residues. Germline V gives CDR1 KGHSH, CDR2 LQKENI. Trimming took 3 bases from V and 6 from J, leaving 17 bases between them. In DNA, the CDR3 is TGTGCCAGCTCACCCGCTGGGCCAAATTTACCTGAAGCTTTCTTT. Protein sequence: CASSPAGPNLPEAFF.

The chain employs TRBV5-1 and TRBJ1-3; 7 positions match TRBD1. CDR1 and CDR2 from the germline V gene are SGHRS and YFSETQ. V shed 3 bases, J shed 4 bases, and the junction held 1 base outside the gene matches. CDR3 length: 13 residues. CDR3 coding DNA: TGCGCCAGCAGCTCGGGACAGGGAAACACCATATATTTT. This gives the protein CASSSGQGNTIYF.

V and J are TRBV3-1 (or the pseudogene TRBV3-2) and TRBJ1-6; 8 bases line up with TRBD1. The CDR3 sequence is 15 residues long. The trim removed 1 base at V and 9 bases at J, leaving 5 bases unmatched. The germline V gene encodes CDR1 LGHDT and CDR2 YNNKEL (reference sequence). The DNA for the CDR3 is TGTGCCAGCAGCCAAGCCCCAGGGGGCATTTCACCCCTCCACTTT. Protein: CASSQAPGGISPLHF.

The chain couples TRBV18 to TRBJ2-1, with D perhaps matching TRBD1 or TRBD2 (6 bases each). Germline CDR1 is KGHSH and CDR2 is LQKENI. CDR3 size: 15 residues. V was pared by 2 bases and J by 4 bases, with 12 bases between. CDR3: CASSPGGGPYNEQFF. DNA for the CDR3: TGTGCCAGCTCACCAGGAGGGGGGCCTTACAATGAGCAGTTCTTC.

The chain recombines TRBV4-3 with TRBJ1-1; 7 positions match TRBD1. This CDR3 is built from 17 residues. The J segment lost 4 bases and the V segment lost 0 bases, leaving 11 bases of the junction unmatched. The V gene's germline CDR1 is LGHNA and CDR2 YSLEER. Here the CDR3 DNA reads TGCGCCAGCAGCCAAGAGTGGGGAAGGGGGCCGGGCACTGAAGCTTTCTTT. Encoded protein: CASSQEWGRGPGTEAFF.

The chain joins TRBV6-1 to TRBJ2-6; D unresolved. Germline V gene lookup returns CDR1 MNHNS and CDR2 SASEGT. The CDR3 length is 15 residues. V was clipped by 3 bases and J by 3 bases, with 9 bases between them. CDR3 DNA sequence: TGTGCCAGCAGTGACAATACAGTTGGGGCCAACGTCCTGACTTTC. It specifies CASSDNTVGANVLTF.

The chain carries TRBV5-1 and TRBJ1-6; TRBD1 might be the D (5 bases). V dropped 0 bases and J dropped 4 bases, with 8 bases sitting between them. The CDR3 runs to 15 residues. Germline lookup yields CDR1 SGHRS and CDR2 YFSETQ. This chain's CDR3 is CASSLVGEYNSPLHF. DNA of the CDR3: TGCGCCAGCAGCTTGGTGGGGGAGTATAATTCACCCCTCCACTTT.